The 5 T cell receptor beta chains below all came from one sample that was sequenced in a study of a mutant IDH1 vaccine in newly diagnosed glioma (dated by TCRdb to the early 2020s). No antigen has been identified for these receptors. The library was generated by the immunoSEQ multiplex PCR assay. TCRdb retrieved this table from immuneACCESS and kept in-frame rearrangements only. Not all clones are present; in checked studies, unresolved V genes account for under half, and no reason is known for the remainder. The sample table shows about 77,000 clones, and 85% to 90% are seen once. 0.7% to 0.95% of the sample goes to the ten largest clones. The sample's time point label, in plain terms: week 23, last vaccination. Every vaccine dose consisted of 300 ug of a 20-mer mutant IDH1 peptide in Montanide, administered subcutaneously together with topical imiquimod. Specimen: PBMCs, collected from a glioma patient whose treatment included an IDH1 peptide vaccine. The receptor source for this set is a woman aged 50 to 60 with glioma.

The chain combines TRBV5-1 with TRBJ2-5; perhaps TRBD1 as D (6 bases). This CDR3 comprises 16 residues. Trimming stripped 0 bases from V and 7 bases from J, with 19 bases between. In germline, CDR1 is SGHRS, CDR2 YFSETQ. CDR3 bases: TGCGCCAGCAGCTTGGCTGGGACAACTCAAAGGGGGACCCAGTACTTC. It is translated as CASSLAGTTQRGTQYF. The full variable domain, in which reference TRBV5-1 and TRBJ2-5 provide the parts outside the CDR3, is KAGVTQTPRYLIKTRGQQVTLSCSPISGHRSVSWYQQTPGQGLQFLFEYFSETQRNKGNFPGRFSGRQFSNSRSEMNVSTLELGDSALYLCASSLAGTTQRGTQYFGPGTRLLVL.

This rearrangement joins TRBV10-3 to TRBJ2-7; either TRBD1 or TRBD2 may supply D (5 bases each). V was pared by 0 bases and J by 3 bases, with 12 bases between. CDR3 length equals 15 residues. Germline V CDR1 and CDR2: ENHRY, SYGVKD. The CDR3 is CAISESGAGDYEQYF. The DNA for the CDR3 is TGTGCCATCAGTGAGTCCGGGGCCGGAGACTACGAGCAGTACTTC.

The chain joins TRBV28 to TRBJ1-1; D ambiguous. V lost 2 bases, J lost 5 bases, and 6 bases lay in between. The CDR3 has 12 amino acids. Germline CDR1 reads MDHEN; CDR2 reads SYDVKM. The CDR3 nucleotides are TGTGCCAGCAGTTTACTTCGAACTGAAGCTTTCTTT. It encodes CASSLLRTEAFF.

This clone occurred a few times. The rearrangement uses TRBV5-6 and TRBJ1-1; 10 positions match TRBD1. The V gene end was trimmed by 3 bases and the J gene end by 6 bases; junction bases not matched to a gene: 17. This CDR3 is built from 18 residues. Germline V gene data show CDR1 as SGHDT and CDR2 as YYEEEE. In DNA form, the CDR3 reads TGTGCCAGCAGCTCCACAGGGCAAAGGGGACAGGGGCGCTCTGAAGCTTTCTTT. This sequence encodes CASSSTGQRGQGRSEAFF.

Only one count was recorded for this clone. The chain carries TRBV11-1 and TRBJ2-1; D perhaps matches TRBD1 (7 bases). The V end lost 5 bases, the J end lost 6 bases, and 14 bases lay between the germline ends. Germline V gene data show CDR1 as SGHAT and CDR2 as FQDESV (reference sequence). This CDR3 region has 14 residues. The CDR3 loop is CASSPRQGGNEQFF. The DNA of the CDR3 is TGTGCCAGCAGCCCTCGACAGGGAGGCAATGAGCAGTTCTTC.